This TCR beta chain was recorded in a study of cytomegalovirus exposure and HLA in healthy donors. Study-level results: As a later analysis showed, several of the most significant clusters appeared to be linked to common viral pathogens.

Amplification used 60 Vbeta primers and 13 Jbeta primers. The table came from immunoSEQ multiplex PCR; TCRdb's copy has only in-frame clones and leaves some out. Of roughly 130,000 clones listed, 70% to 90% were seen once; the top ten hold approximately 5.6%. Concerning this clone: Antigen: not known.

Unmatched junction bases numbered 8, after V lost 0 bases and J lost 9 bases. Germline V gene sequence: CDR1 LGHNA, CDR2 YNFKEQ. This CDR3 region has 15 residues. Sequenced material: PBMCs. The receptor was isolated from a woman aged 40 to 50 in good health and CMV-seropositive. The chain employs TRBV4-2 and TRBJ2-5; 9 bases match TRBD1. CDR3 sequence (DNA): TGTGCCAGCAGCCAAGAACACAGGGGGCCCGTTCCCCAGTACTTC. Translated, it gives CASSQEHRGPVPQYF.